This is a list of T cell receptor beta chains from one sample in a study of cytotoxic CD8 clonotypes in ibrutinib-treated CLL. The repertoire was sequenced with immunoSEQ multiplex PCR; TCRdb's copy has only in-frame clones and lacks some. The table includes more than 200,000 clones, 70% detected once. Sequences were derived from PBMCs, sampled after 24 months of ibrutinib treatment. The receptors were sampled from a human donor with chronic lymphocytic leukemia. CDR3s include the opening cysteine and the closing phenylalanine or tryptophan. A D gene is named only where the DNA matches it firmly. Size values are once, few and many counts, or a class for expanded clones, and some rows have none.

d_call: NA; j_call: TRBJ2-5; cdr3_length: 15; v_call: TRBV7-3; clone_size: NA; cdr3_aa: CASKATSRGQETQYF; cdr3_nt: TGTGCCAGCAAGGCCACTAGTCGGGGCCAAGAGACCCAGTACTTC
d_call: NA; j_call: TRBJ1-1; cdr3_length: 19; v_call: TRBV23-1; clone_size: once; cdr3_aa: CASSQSVPGVSNRNTEAFF; cdr3_nt: TGCGCCAGCAGTCAATCCGTTCCAGGGGTCAGTAATCGGAACACTGAAGCTTTCTTT
d_call: NA; j_call: TRBJ2-2; cdr3_length: 14; v_call: TRBV9; clone_size: NA; cdr3_aa: CASSADSSIGELFF; cdr3_nt: TGTGCCAGCAGCGCGGACAGTTCAATCGGGGAGCTGTTTTTT
d_call: TRBD1; j_call: TRBJ1-1; cdr3_length: 13; v_call: TRBV29-1; clone_size: NA; cdr3_aa: CSVATGAGTEAFF; cdr3_nt: TGCAGCGTAGCCACAGGGGCGGGGACTGAAGCTTTCTTT
d_call: NA; j_call: TRBJ1-5; cdr3_length: 16; v_call: TRBV21-1; clone_size: once; cdr3_aa: CASSNRGRISNQPQHF; cdr3_nt: TGTGCCAGCAGCAACAGGGGGCGGATAAGCAATCAGCCCCAGCATTTT
d_call: TRBD2; j_call: TRBJ2-1; cdr3_length: 15; v_call: TRBV9; clone_size: few; cdr3_aa: CASSATSGGDNEQFF; cdr3_nt: TGTGCCAGCAGCGCAACTAGCGGGGGGGACAATGAGCAGTTCTTC
d_call: NA; j_call: TRBJ2-2; cdr3_length: 12; v_call: TRBV5-1; clone_size: NA; cdr3_aa: CASSEGTGELFF; cdr3_nt: TGCGCCAGCAGCGAGGGCACCGGGGAGCTGTTTTTT
d_call: NA; j_call: TRBJ1-1; cdr3_length: 13; v_call: TRBV6-5; clone_size: NA; cdr3_aa: CASSQGGNTEAFF; cdr3_nt: TGTGCCAGCAGTCAAGGGGGGAACACTGAAGCTTTCTTT
d_call: TRBD1; j_call: TRBJ1-1; cdr3_length: 17; v_call: TRBV28; clone_size: few; cdr3_aa: CASSPSLGGGFYTEAFF; cdr3_nt: TGTGCCAGCAGTCCTAGCCTAGGGGGCGGTTTCTACACTGAAGCTTTCTTT
d_call: TRBD1; j_call: TRBJ2-3; cdr3_length: 20; v_call: TRBV9; clone_size: NA; cdr3_aa: CASSSPGGQGMTPRTDTQYF; cdr3_nt: TGTGCCAGCAGCTCCCCGGGGGGACAGGGGATGACTCCCCGCACAGATACGCAGTATTTT
d_call: NA; j_call: TRBJ1-5; cdr3_length: 15; v_call: TRBV28; clone_size: once; cdr3_aa: CASSLWGGRGQPQHF; cdr3_nt: TGTGCCAGCAGTTTATGGGGGGGACGGGGTCAGCCCCAGCATTTT
d_call: NA; j_call: TRBJ1-2; cdr3_length: 11; v_call: TRBV20-1; clone_size: NA; cdr3_aa: CSASSPGGYTF; cdr3_nt: TGCAGTGCTAGCTCGCCGGGTGGCTACACCTTC
d_call: TRBD1; j_call: TRBJ1-3; cdr3_length: 15; v_call: TRBV27; clone_size: NA; cdr3_aa: CASSLTGGGGNTIYF; cdr3_nt: TGTGCCAGCAGTTTAACAGGGGGCGGTGGAAACACCATATATTTT
d_call: NA; j_call: TRBJ2-3; cdr3_length: 15; v_call: TRBV7-9; clone_size: NA; cdr3_aa: CASSGQGYSMDTQYF; cdr3_nt: TGTGCCAGCAGCGGTCAGGGGTATAGTATGGATACGCAGTATTTT
d_call: NA; j_call: TRBJ1-1; cdr3_length: 15; v_call: TRBV27; clone_size: once; cdr3_aa: CASRGNGWLNTEAFF; cdr3_nt: TGTGCCAGCAGAGGGAACGGCTGGTTGAACACTGAAGCTTTCTTT
d_call: NA; j_call: TRBJ2-5; cdr3_length: 14; v_call: TRBV18; clone_size: NA; cdr3_aa: CASSRTGPSETQYF; cdr3_nt: TGTGCCAGCTCACGGACGGGGCCTAGCGAGACCCAGTACTTC
d_call: TRBD2; j_call: TRBJ2-1; cdr3_length: 13; v_call: TRBV6-5; clone_size: few; cdr3_aa: CAAWRLAGGEQFF; cdr3_nt: TGTGCCGCTTGGCGGCTAGCGGGAGGGGAGCAGTTCTTC
d_call: NA; j_call: TRBJ2-2; cdr3_length: 16; v_call: TRBV30; clone_size: NA; cdr3_aa: CAWVPGPAPNTGELFF; cdr3_nt: TGTGCCTGGGTCCCCGGACCGGCCCCCAACACCGGGGAGCTGTTTTTT
d_call: NA; j_call: TRBJ2-7; cdr3_length: 13; v_call: TRBV13; clone_size: once; cdr3_aa: CASSFLDPREQYF; cdr3_nt: TGTGCCAGCAGCTTTTTGGACCCAAGAGAGCAGTACTTC
d_call: NA; j_call: TRBJ1-2; cdr3_length: 16; v_call: TRBV5-6; clone_size: NA; cdr3_aa: CASSLVGAGYDYGYTF; cdr3_nt: TGTGCCAGCAGCTTGGTGGGTGCAGGTTACGACTATGGCTACACCTTC